This T cell receptor beta chain was sequenced during a study of cytomegalovirus exposure and HLA in healthy donors. Study-level background: Earlier, 117 million unique TCR beta sequences were recovered from about 200 million T cells by an analysis.

Both 60 Vbeta primers and 13 Jbeta primers went into the PCR. Assay used: immunoSEQ multiplex PCR; TCRdb lists only in-frame clones, some missing. Here the sample spans roughly 150,000 clones, 75% to 90% being singletons. The junction had 11 bases not matched to a gene; V was cut back by 2 bases and J by 3 bases. CDR3 size: 18 residues. Germline V gene sequence: CDR1 MGHRA, CDR2 YSYEKL. Sequencing was performed on PBMCs. The chain combines TRBV4-1 with TRBJ2-2; 8 nucleotides match TRBD1. This receptor was identified in a woman aged 18-29 years in good health and CMV-seronegative. The CDR3 loop reads CASSQRQGPMRDTGELFF. The CDR3 DNA reads TGCGCCAGCAGCCAACGACAGGGGCCTATGAGGGACACCGGGGAGCTGTTTTTT.